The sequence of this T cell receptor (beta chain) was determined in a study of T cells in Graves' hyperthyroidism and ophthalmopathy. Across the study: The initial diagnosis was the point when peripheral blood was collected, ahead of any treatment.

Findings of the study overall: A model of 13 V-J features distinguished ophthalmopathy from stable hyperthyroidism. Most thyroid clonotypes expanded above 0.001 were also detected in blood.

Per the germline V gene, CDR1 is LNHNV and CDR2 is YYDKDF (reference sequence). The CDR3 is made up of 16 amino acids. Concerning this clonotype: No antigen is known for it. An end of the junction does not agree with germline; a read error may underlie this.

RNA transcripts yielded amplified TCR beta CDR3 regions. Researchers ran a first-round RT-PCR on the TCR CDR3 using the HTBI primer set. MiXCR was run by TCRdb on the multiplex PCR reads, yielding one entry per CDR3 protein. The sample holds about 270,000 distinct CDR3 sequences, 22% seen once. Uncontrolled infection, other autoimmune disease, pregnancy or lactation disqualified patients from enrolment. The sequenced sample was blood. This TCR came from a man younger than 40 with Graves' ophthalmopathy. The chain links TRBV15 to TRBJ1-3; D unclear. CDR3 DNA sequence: TGTGCCACCAGCAGAGAGTCGGGTGCCCCTGGAAACACCATATGTTTT. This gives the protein CATSRESGAPGNTICF.